What follows is one TCR beta chain and its context. RNA amounts of about 0.5 to 1 ug underwent reverse transcription with random hexamers. Amplification of TCR beta CDR3 spanned 54 Vbeta and 13 Jbeta via immunoSEQ multiplex PCR. MiXCR, applied by TCRdb to the immunoSEQ multiplex PCR reads, yields one record per CDR3 protein. The sample shows just over 150,000 distinct CDR3 sequences, approximately 96% of them seen only once. The entry originates in a study of CD8 T cells in Susac syndrome. The sequenced target, TCR beta, came from blood CD8+ and CD4+ T cells. TEMRA cells were FACS-enriched and CD8+ and CD4+ T cells negatively isolated. The CDR3 consists of 15 residues. V dropped 0 bases and J dropped 5 bases, with 9 bases sitting between them. The germline gives CDR1 KGHDR, CDR2 SFDVKD.

This receptor was taken from a human donor with multiple sclerosis. The sample taken for sequencing was CD8+ T cells from PBMCs. V is TRBV24-1 and J is TRBJ2-2, with D tentatively TRBD1 (6 bases). CDR3 in amino acids: CATSDLQGPTGELFF. As DNA, the CDR3 is TGTGCCACCAGTGATTTGCAGGGGCCGACCGGGGAGCTGTTTTTT.